The 22 T cell receptor beta chains below were found in one sample sequenced in a study of technical replicates of blood from a few donors. The data were produced by immunoSEQ multiplex PCR, yet TCRdb's version contains in-frame clones alone and is incomplete. The sample shows 75,000 to 100,000 clones, about 94% of them seen only once. Sequencing input: T cells isolated from PBMCs. The receptors stem from a human donor in good health.

This clone was seen more than once but under ten times. The rearrangement joins TRBV4-1 to TRBJ1-4; possibly TRBD1 for D (5 bases). This CDR3 has 15 residues. V was cut by 1 base and J by 0 bases, with 6 bases left in between. Germline assignment: CDR1 MGHRA and CDR2 YSYEKL. The CDR3 region is CASSQGGATNEKLFF. The DNA for the CDR3 is TGCGCCAGCAGCCAAGGGGGGGCAACTAATGAAAAACTGTTTTTT.

This clone was counted once. This chain uses TRBV29-1 with TRBJ1-2, with 11 bases lining up with TRBD1. Germline assignment: CDR1 SQVTM and CDR2 ANQGSEA. The CDR3 is 14 amino acids. V gave up 1 base and J gave up 9 bases; unmatched junction bases: 7. The CDR3 nucleotides read TGCAGCGTTGAAGGGGACAGGGGGGTCGATAGCTACACCTTC. It codes for CSVEGDRGVDSYTF.

CDR3 nucleotides: TGTGCCAGCAGCAAGGAGGCATCCACCGGGGAGCTGTTTTTT. It translates to CASSKEASTGELFF. This chain joins TRBV6-4 and TRBJ2-2; D may be TRBD2 (5 bases). The CDR3 length is 14 residues. The V and J ends lost 6 bases and 4 bases respectively, with 12 bases between them. The V gene's germline CDR1 is MRHNA and CDR2 SNTAGT.

This clone has a single count. This rearrangement joins TRBV4-2 to TRBJ2-1; 10 nucleotides line up with TRBD2. Germline trimming cut 0 bases from V and 5 bases from J; bases unmatched to any gene: 7. Per the germline V gene, CDR1 is LGHNA and CDR2 is YNFKEQ. The CDR3 covers 17 residues. The CDR3 DNA sequence: TGTGCCAGCAGCCAAGATCAAGCGGGGGGGCCCCACAATGAGCAGTTCTTC. As protein: CASSQDQAGGPHNEQFF.

V is TRBV7-2 and J is TRBJ1-2, with TRBD1 matching over 7 bases. The CDR3 spans 18 residues. Per the germline V gene, CDR1 is SGHTA and CDR2 is FQGNSA. Unmatched junction bases numbered 17, after V lost 7 bases and J lost 0 bases. CDR3 bases: TGTGCCAGCACTGGAAATCCCCCGGGACAGACAACTAACTATGGCTACACCTTC. This codes for CASTGNPPGQTTNYGYTF. The full variable domain, its missing parts supplied by reference TRBV7-2 and TRBJ1-2, is GAGVSQSPSNKVTEKGKDVELRCDPISGHTALYWYRQSLGQGLEFLIYFQGNSAPDKSGLPSDRFSAERTGGSVSTLTIQRTQQEDSAVYLCASTGNPPGQTTNYGYTFGSGTRLTVV.

This sequence joins TRBV6-5 and TRBJ2-7, with TRBD1 as a possible D gene (6 bases). The germline gives CDR1 MNHEY, CDR2 SVGAGI. The CDR3 runs to 13 residues. V gave up 5 bases and J gave up 6 bases, with 14 bases separating them. The CDR3 DNA reads TGTGCCAGCAGTAGACAGGTTTTGTCCGAGCAGTACTTC. This sequence encodes CASSRQVLSEQYF.

The chain combines TRBV28 with TRBJ2-7; possible D gene TRBD2, 5 bases. The CDR3 totals 15 residues. Germline V gene lookup returns CDR1 MDHEN and CDR2 SYDVKM. The V gene lost 2 bases and the J gene lost 0 bases, with 11 bases spanning the gap. The CDR3 loop is CASSLEGRSSYEQYF. The CDR3 nucleotides read TGTGCCAGCAGTTTAGAGGGCCGGAGCTCCTACGAGCAGTACTTC.

This chain uses TRBV4-1 with TRBJ2-7; TRBD2 might be the D (6 bases). The CDR3 is 14 amino acids. Germline V gene sequence: CDR1 MGHRA, CDR2 YSYEKL. V lost 4 bases, J lost 5 bases, and 15 bases lay in between. This chain's CDR3 is CASSPRAPGDEQYF. CDR3 nucleotides: TGCGCCAGCAGCCCCAGGGCCCCGGGGGACGAGCAGTACTTC.

This chain links TRBV19 with TRBJ1-5, with 8 bases fitting TRBD1. This CDR3 has 16 residues. CDR1 and CDR2 (germline): LNHDA, SQIVND (reference sequence). The J segment lost 7 bases and the V segment lost 10 bases, leaving 18 bases of the junction unmatched. CDR3 bases: TGTGCCATCCCAATCGACAGGGGAGGATTAAGACAGCCCCAGCATTTT. The encoded protein is CAIPIDRGGLRQPQHF.

CDR3 in amino acids: CASSQEFPSSGNQPQHF. The CDR3 nucleotides read TGCGCCAGCAGCCAAGAGTTCCCATCAAGCGGCAATCAGCCCCAGCATTTT. The rearrangement links TRBV4-1 to TRBJ1-5; no definite D call. This CDR3 comprises 17 residues. The V gene's germline CDR1 is MGHRA and CDR2 YSYEKL. The V and J ends lost 0 bases and 2 bases respectively, with 14 bases between them.

The gene calls are TRBV7-6 and TRBJ2-7; the match to TRBD1 covers 9 bases. This CDR3 comprises 14 residues. In germline, CDR1 is SGHVS, CDR2 FNYEAQ. J lost 4 bases, V lost 5 bases, and 6 bases had no gene match. The CDR3 spells CASSPVDRGYEQYF. The DNA for the CDR3 is TGTGCCAGCAGCCCCGTGGACAGGGGTTACGAGCAGTACTTC.

This sequence joins TRBV7-5 and TRBJ2-5; the D call in the table, TRBD2, was not verified against the DNA. TRBV7-5 is flagged as a pseudogene. The length of the CDR3 is 18 residues. Here the CDR3 reads CVRSLAWPVPGCVKTQYF. CDR3 nucleotide sequence: TGTGTCAGAAGCTTAGCGTGGCCGGTCCCCGGGTGCGTCAAGACCCAGTACTTC.

This rearrangement joins TRBV2 to TRBJ1-2, with 7 bases aligning to TRBD1. CDR1 SNHLY and CDR2 FYNNEI come from the germline V gene. V gave up 8 bases and J gave up 8 bases; unmatched junction bases: 8. This CDR3 comprises 12 residues. Here the CDR3 DNA reads TGTGCCAGCCGACAACAGGGGAAGGGCTACACCTTC. This sequence encodes CASRQQGKGYTF.

This clone was seen just once. The chain combines TRBV6-1 with TRBJ2-1; possible D gene TRBD1, 5 bases. The CDR3 has 13 residues. Between the trimmed V and J ends, which lost 6 bases and 3 bases, there was a span of 9 bases. The germline V gene has CDR1 MNHNS and CDR2 SASEGT. CDR3 amino acids: CASRLTVYNEQFF. CDR3 in DNA: TGTGCCAGCAGGTTGACAGTCTACAATGAGCAGTTCTTC.

V and J are TRBV5-1 and TRBJ1-1; D is possibly TRBD1 (6 bases). The germline V and J ends were trimmed by 1 base and 3 bases, with 7 bases remaining between them. The length of the CDR3 is 13 residues. The germline V gene has CDR1 SGHRS and CDR2 YFSETQ. The CDR3 DNA sequence: TGCGCCAGCAGCTTGAACAGGGACACTGAAGCTTTCTTT. It specifies CASSLNRDTEAFF.

This rearrangement joins TRBV5-1 to TRBJ2-7; 8 bases agree with TRBD2. Germline CDR1 and CDR2: SGHRS and YFSETQ. V dropped 4 bases and J dropped 2; count of bases not matched to a gene: 14. The CDR3 is 17 residues long. Here the CDR3 DNA reads TGCGCCAGCAGCCCCACCCGAACTAGCGGAATTCCCTACGAGCAGTACTTC. Amino acid sequence: CASSPTRTSGIPYEQYF.

Only one count was recorded for this clone. The V call is TRBV5-6, the J call TRBJ2-7; 7 nucleotides agree with TRBD2. The junction had 10 bases not matched to a gene; V was cut back by 2 bases and J by 5 bases. Germline V CDR1 and CDR2: SGHDT, YYEEEE. CDR3 size: 15 residues. CDR3 sequence reads: CASSFRGGSSDEQYF. CDR3 in DNA: TGTGCCAGCAGCTTCCGCGGCGGGAGTTCTGACGAGCAGTACTTC. The full variable domain, completed using reference TRBV5-6 and TRBJ2-7, is DAGVTQSPTHLIKTRGQQVTLRCSPKSGHDTVSWYQQALGQGPQFIFQYYEEEERQRGNFPDRFSGHQFPNYSSELNVNALLLGDSALYLCASSFRGGSSDEQYFGPGTRLTVT.

The CDR3 coding sequence is TGCGCCAGCAGCCAAGATAGGGGCTCTGGAAACACCATATATTTT. Translated: CASSQDRGSGNTIYF. This sequence joins TRBV4-1 and TRBJ1-3; perhaps TRBD1 as D (5 bases). The CDR3 loop spans 15 amino acids. The germline V gene has CDR1 MGHRA and CDR2 YSYEKL. The germline V and J ends were trimmed by 0 bases and 0 bases, with 6 bases remaining between them.

V gene TRBV30 combines with J gene TRBJ1-4; a possible D gene is TRBD1 (5 bases). CDR1 is GTSNPN, CDR2 SVGIG, per germline (reference sequence). With 3 bases removed from V and 1 base from J, the gap between germline ends came to 21 bases. There are 18 residues in the CDR3. The CDR3 nucleotides read TGTGCCTGGAGGGAGACAGAGCCAAGTCCTGTAACTAATGAAAAACTGTTTTTT. Residues: CAWRETEPSPVTNEKLFF. The whole variable domain, remainder taken from reference TRBV30 and TRBJ1-4, is SQTIHQWPATLVQPVGSPLSLECTVEGTSNPNLYWYRQAAGRGLQLLFYSVGIGQISSEVPQNLSASRPQDRQFILSSKKLLLSDSGFYLCAWRETEPSPVTNEKLFFGSGTQLSVL.

The chain recombines TRBV29-1 with TRBJ2-1, with D hard to call. The germline CDR1 and CDR2 sequences are SQVTM and ANQGSEA. Trimming removed 3 bases at V and 4 bases at J, with 7 bases between. The CDR3 length is 12 residues. CDR3 coding DNA: TGCAGCGTTGAGCCAGAATACAATGAGCAGTTCTTC. Protein: CSVEPEYNEQFF.

V is TRBV6-1 and J is TRBJ1-4, with 9 nucleotides matching TRBD1. The CDR3 loop spans 23 amino acids. V lost 2 bases and J lost 6; bases outside the gene matches: 28. In germline, CDR1 is MNHNS, CDR2 SASEGT. The CDR3 DNA reads TGTGCCAGCAGTGAAAAGGGGACAGGGTCCACGGTAGGCTTACTAGGAGTTGATGAAAAACTGTTTTTT. Protein: CASSEKGTGSTVGLLGVDEKLFF.

The count of this clone is one. CDR3 in DNA: TGTGCCAGCAGCTTATCCACAGGGTATGGCTACACCTTC. This codes for CASSLSTGYGYTF. The chain recombines TRBV11-3 with TRBJ1-2, with D possibly being TRBD1 (6 bases). The V and J ends lost 2 bases and 5 bases respectively, with 9 bases between them. The germline V gene has CDR1 SGHNT and CDR2 YENEEA. CDR3 length: 13 amino acids.